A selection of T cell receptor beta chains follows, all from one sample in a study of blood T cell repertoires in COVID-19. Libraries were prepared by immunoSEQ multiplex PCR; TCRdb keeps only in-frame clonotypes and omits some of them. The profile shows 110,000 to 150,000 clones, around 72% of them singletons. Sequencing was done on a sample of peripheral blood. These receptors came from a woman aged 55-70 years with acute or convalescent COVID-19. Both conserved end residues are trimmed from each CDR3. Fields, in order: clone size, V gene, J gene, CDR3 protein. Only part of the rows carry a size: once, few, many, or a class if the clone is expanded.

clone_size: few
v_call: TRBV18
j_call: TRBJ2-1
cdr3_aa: ASSPSGLAGVRTGEQF

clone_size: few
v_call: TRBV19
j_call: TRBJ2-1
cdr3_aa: ASSRRLNEQF

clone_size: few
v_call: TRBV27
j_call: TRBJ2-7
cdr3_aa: ASSLQGGEQY

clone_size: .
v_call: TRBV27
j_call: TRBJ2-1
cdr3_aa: ASSLGQGHNEQF

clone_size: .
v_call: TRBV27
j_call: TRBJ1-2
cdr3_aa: ASRGRVGGYT

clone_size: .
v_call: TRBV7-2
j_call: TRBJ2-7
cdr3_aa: ASSLAGETYEQY

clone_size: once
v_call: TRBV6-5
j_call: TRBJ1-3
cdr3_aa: ASSYSLNRAGNTIY

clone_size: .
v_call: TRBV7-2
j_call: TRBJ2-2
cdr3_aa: ASSHGGLAGRLRELF

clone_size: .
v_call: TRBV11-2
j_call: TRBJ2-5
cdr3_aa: ASSFIRGEGTQY

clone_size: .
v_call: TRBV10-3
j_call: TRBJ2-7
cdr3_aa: AISGTGTGEYEQY

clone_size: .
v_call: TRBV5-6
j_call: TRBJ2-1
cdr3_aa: ASNPGIAGRIYNEQF

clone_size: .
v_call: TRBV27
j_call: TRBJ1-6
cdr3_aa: ASSWAQMQGNSSPLH

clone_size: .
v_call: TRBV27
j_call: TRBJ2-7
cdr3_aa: ASSLLRAGDRASEQY

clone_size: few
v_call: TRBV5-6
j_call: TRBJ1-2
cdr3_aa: ASSDSTGADGYT

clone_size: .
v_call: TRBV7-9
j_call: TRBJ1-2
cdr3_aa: ASSLELRSNYGYT

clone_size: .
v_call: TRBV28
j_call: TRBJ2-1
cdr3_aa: ASSHPGSYNEQF

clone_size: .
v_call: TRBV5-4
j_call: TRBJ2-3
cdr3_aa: ASSPRTGGTGDTQY

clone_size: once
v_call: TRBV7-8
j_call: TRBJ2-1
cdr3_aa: ASSPLRTDNEQF

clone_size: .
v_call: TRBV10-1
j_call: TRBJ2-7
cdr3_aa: ASSAHGGLAYEQY

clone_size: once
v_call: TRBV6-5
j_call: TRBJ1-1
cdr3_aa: ASSSRNTEAF

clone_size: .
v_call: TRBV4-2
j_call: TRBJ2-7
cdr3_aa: ASSQERREGRNEQY

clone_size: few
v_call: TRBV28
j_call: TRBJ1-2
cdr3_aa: ASRVAGTVPYGYT

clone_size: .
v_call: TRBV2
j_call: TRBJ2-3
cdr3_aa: ASSGGRGDTQY

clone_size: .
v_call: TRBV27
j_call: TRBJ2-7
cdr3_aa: ASSSGQGPGEQY

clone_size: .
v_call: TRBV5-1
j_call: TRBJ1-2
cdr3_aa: ASSSQGDGYT

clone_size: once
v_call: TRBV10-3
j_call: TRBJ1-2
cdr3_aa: AITAILNYGYT

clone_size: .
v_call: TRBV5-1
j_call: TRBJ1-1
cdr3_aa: ASSGGGNTEAF

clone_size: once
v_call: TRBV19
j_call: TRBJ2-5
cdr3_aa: ASRISGTGKETQY

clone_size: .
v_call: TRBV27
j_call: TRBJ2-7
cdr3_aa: ASSSTPGTSFYEQY

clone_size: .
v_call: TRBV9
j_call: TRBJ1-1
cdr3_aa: ASSVGRATFITEAF

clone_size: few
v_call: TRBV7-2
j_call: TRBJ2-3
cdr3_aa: ASSLTLVVTDTQY

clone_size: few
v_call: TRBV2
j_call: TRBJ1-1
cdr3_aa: ATTKMVIGGEAF

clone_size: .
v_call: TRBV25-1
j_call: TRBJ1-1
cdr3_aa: ASSEYRDREAF

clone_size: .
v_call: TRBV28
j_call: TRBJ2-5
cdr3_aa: ASSLAGARQGKETQY

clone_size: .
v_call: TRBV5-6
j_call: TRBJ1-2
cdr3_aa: ASSLGHLPYGYT

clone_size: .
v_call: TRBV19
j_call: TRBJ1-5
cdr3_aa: ASQGQRFNQPQH

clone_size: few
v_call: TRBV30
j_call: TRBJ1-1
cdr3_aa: AWSVTYEAF

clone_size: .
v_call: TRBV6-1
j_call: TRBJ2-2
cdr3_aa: ASSEARGLGWDTGELF

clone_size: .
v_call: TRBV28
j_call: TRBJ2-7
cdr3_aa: ASSLMTPPGQQY

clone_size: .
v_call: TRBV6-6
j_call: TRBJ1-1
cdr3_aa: ASSPGQGFMNTEAF

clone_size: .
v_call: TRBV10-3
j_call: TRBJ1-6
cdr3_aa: AISGTALPSPLH

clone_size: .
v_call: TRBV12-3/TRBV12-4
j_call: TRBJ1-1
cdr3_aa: ASSFRGSTEAF

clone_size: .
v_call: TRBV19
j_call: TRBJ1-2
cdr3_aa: ASSIGDRTTVNGYT

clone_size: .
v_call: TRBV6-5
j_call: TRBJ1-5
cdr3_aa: ASRGQAGNQPQH

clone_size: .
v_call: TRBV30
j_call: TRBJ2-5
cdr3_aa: AWSENGGRGETQY

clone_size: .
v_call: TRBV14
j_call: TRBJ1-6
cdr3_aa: ASSQMGGGNSPLH

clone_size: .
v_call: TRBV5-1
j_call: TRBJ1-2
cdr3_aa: ASSPEELRAGGDYGYT

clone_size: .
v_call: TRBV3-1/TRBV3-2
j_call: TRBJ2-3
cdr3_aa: ASRRQLNQKETQY

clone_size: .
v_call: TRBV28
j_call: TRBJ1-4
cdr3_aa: ASSFRQGSTNEKLF

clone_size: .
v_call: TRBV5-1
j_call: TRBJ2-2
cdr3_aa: ASSWPGGTGAGELF